The source of this T cell receptor (beta chain) is a study of PD-1 blockade in mismatch repair-deficient tumors. PCR or immunohistochemistry showed mismatch repair deficiency in every enrolled patient. The TCR-sequenced patients were a few responders to pembrolizumab. After removal of 5 bases from V and 10 bases from J, the junction contained 4 bases not matched to a gene. The CDR3 sequence is 13 residues long. Germline CDR1 SNHLY, CDR2 FYNNEI. Sequenced by immunoSEQ multiplex PCR; TCRdb stores in-frame clones only, minus some. The table lists about 18,000 clones, 84% of them singletons. Sequences were derived from PBMCs, sampled less than 25 weeks after starting pembrolizumab. This TCR was sampled from an adult with mismatch repair-deficient cancer. The chain carries TRBV2 and TRBJ2-1; the match to TRBD2 covers 11 bases. For the CDR3, the DNA is TGTGCCAGCAGTAACTTAGCGGGAGGGGAGCAGTTCTTC. Its protein product is CASSNLAGGEQFF.